Listed below are T cell receptor beta chains from one sample, sequenced in a study of shared clonotypes between healthy human individuals. Clones were sequenced by immunoSEQ multiplex PCR, and TCRdb holds only the in-frame ones, with some missing. The table includes about 2.2 million clones, 93% detected once. The sequenced sample consisted of naive CD8+ T cells from PBMCs. The receptors originated from a man between 18 and 35 years old in good health. Some clones in this sample may be carry-over from other donors' samples. Both conserved end residues are part of each CDR3. D genes are given only for firm matches. Part of the rows lack a size; the others show once, few, many or a class for expanded clones.

clone_size | d_call | j_call | v_call | cdr3_nt | cdr3_aa
few | . | TRBJ1-1 | TRBV7-9 | TGTGCCAGCAGCCGCCAGGGGATGAACACTGAAGCTTTCTTT | CASSRQGMNTEAFF
. | . | TRBJ2-1 | TRBV27 | TGTGCCAGCAGTCCCGGACGGAAGAGCTCCTACAATGAGCAGTTCTTC | CASSPGRKSSYNEQFF
. | . | TRBJ2-2 | TRBV5-8 | TGTGCCAGCAGCTTTCCCCCCGACAGATACACCGGGGAGCTGTTTTTT | CASSFPPDRYTGELFF
once | TRBD2 | TRBJ2-1 | TRBV18 | TGTGCCAGCTCACCTAGCGGGTTACGGGCCAATGAGCAGTTCTTC | CASSPSGLRANEQFF
. | TRBD1 | TRBJ2-1 | TRBV9 | TGTGCCAGCAGCGTCGCCGGGACAGGGGACAATGAGCAGTTCTTC | CASSVAGTGDNEQFF
. | TRBD2 | TRBJ2-2 | TRBV28 | TGTGCCAGCAGTACCCTAGCGGGAGACGGAACCGGGGAGCTGTTTTTT | CASSTLAGDGTGELFF
. | . | TRBJ1-5 | TRBV15 | TGTGCCACCAGCATCGGGCTAGGCGGGAATCAGCCCCAGCATTTT | CATSIGLGGNQPQHF
. | TRBD1 | TRBJ2-7 | TRBV6-5 | TGTGCCAGCAGTTACCCGGACAGGGGGAACGAGCAGTACTTC | CASSYPDRGNEQYF
. | . | TRBJ2-1 | TRBV21-1 | TGTGCCAGCAGCAAAGTGGCCCAGCGGATGCAGTTCTTC | CASSKVAQRMQFF
. | . | TRBJ2-7 | TRBV28 | TGTGCCAGCAGTTTTGGGGGCGCGATTTACGAGCAGTACTTC | CASSFGGAIYEQYF
. | TRBD2 | TRBJ2-1 | TRBV7-9 | TGTGCCAGCAGCTCCCGACTAGCGGGAGGTATTAGAAACAATGAGCAGTTCTTC | CASSSRLAGGIRNNEQFF
. | TRBD1 | TRBJ2-5 | TRBV7-2 | TGTGCCAGCAGCTTAGCCCGACAGGGACAGGTTAACGGAGAGACCCAGTACTTC | CASSLARQGQVNGETQYF
once | . | TRBJ2-7 | TRBV4-2 | TGTGCCAGCAGCCAAGGGCAGGCCTACGAGCAGTACTTC | CASSQGQAYEQYF
. | . | TRBJ2-4 | TRBV27 | TGTGCCAGCAGTTTAGAGGCCAAAAACATTCAGTACTTC | CASSLEAKNIQYF
. | . | TRBJ1-1 | TRBV6-1 | TGTGCCAGCAGTGAACCCATAGACGCAAGAAACACTGAAGCTTTCTTT | CASSEPIDARNTEAFF
. | . | TRBJ1-2 | TRBV7-9 | TGTGCCAGCAGCTTAGTCGGGACACCTAGCTATGGCTACACCTTC | CASSLVGTPSYGYTF
. | . | TRBJ2-2 | TRBV7-9 | TGTGCCAGCATCGATACGGGGGTCGCCGGGGAGCTGTTTTTT | CASIDTGVAGELFF
. | TRBD2 | TRBJ2-1 | TRBV30 | TGTGCCTGGAGTGTAGAGGACTCCCAAATGTTTCTAGCGGGAGACAATGAGCAGTTCTTC | CAWSVEDSQMFLAGDNEQFF
. | TRBD1 | TRBJ2-7 | TRBV5-6 | TGTGCCAGCAGCTTGAGGACAGGCCCCTCGAGCCAGAGCGAGCAGTACTTC | CASSLRTGPSSQSEQYF
. | . | TRBJ2-7 | TRBV11-2 | TGTGCCAGCAGCCTAGGGGCATACGAGCAGTACTTC | CASSLGAYEQYF
. | . | TRBJ1-1 | TRBV6-1 | TGTGCCAGTAGTTGGGGGCCCAACACTGAAGCTTTCTTT | CASSWGPNTEAFF
. | . | TRBJ2-6 | TRBV7-2 | TGTGCCAGCTACTCTGGGGCCAACGTCCTGACTTTC | CASYSGANVLTF
. | . | TRBJ2-4 | TRBV5-1 | TGCGCCAGCAGTCCAGTCCCAGTCGGCATTCAGTACTTC | CASSPVPVGIQYF
. | TRBD2 | TRBJ2-1 | TRBV2 | TGTGCCAGCACACCTAGCGGGGCCTACAATGAGCAGTTCTTC | CASTPSGAYNEQFF
once | TRBD1 | TRBJ2-6 | TRBV5-8 | TGTGCCAGCAGCCACCCCCGAGCGGGACAGGGGACTGGGGGGGCCAACGTCCTGACTTTC | CASSHPRAGQGTGGANVLTF
. | . | TRBJ1-2 | TRBV11-2 | TGTGCCAGCAGCTCGACCGGGACATTCTATGGCTACACCTTC | CASSSTGTFYGYTF
. | . | TRBJ2-7 | TRBV7-9 | TGTGCCAGCAGCCGGGACGGGTTCCACTACGAGCAGTACTTC | CASSRDGFHYEQYF
few | TRBD1 | TRBJ2-7 | TRBV11-2 | TGTGCCAGCAGCTTGACAGGGATGTACTACGAGCAGTACTTC | CASSLTGMYYEQYF
once | . | TRBJ2-5 | TRBV7-6 | TGTGCCAGCAGCTTAGACGACATGGGGACGGAGATCGGCCAGTACTTC | CASSLDDMGTEIGQYF
. | . | TRBJ2-7 | TRBV7-9 | TGTGCCAGCAGCTTAGAACCCCCCCCCGAGCAGTACTTC | CASSLEPPPEQYF
. | TRBD2 | TRBJ2-3 | TRBV4-2 | TGTGCCAGCAGCCAAGATCCCGCGGGAGAGGGAACTGAAGATACGCAGTATTTT | CASSQDPAGEGTEDTQYF
. | . | TRBJ1-3 | TRBV7-6 | TGTGCCAGCAGCTTGACGAAGCGGGGATCTGGAAACACCATATATTTT | CASSLTKRGSGNTIYF
. | . | TRBJ1-5 | TRBV4-3 | TGCGCCAGCAGCCAAGGGGTCACTAATCAGCCCCAGCATTTT | CASSQGVTNQPQHF
. | . | TRBJ2-7 | TRBV21-1 | TGTGCCAGCAGCTCCCACGCCCCCTACGAGCAGTACTTC | CASSSHAPYEQYF
. | TRBD2 | TRBJ2-1 | TRBV27 | TGTGCCAGCAGTTCGAGCGGGGGGCCTTACAATGAGCAGTTCTTC | CASSSSGGPYNEQFF
. | . | TRBJ1-1 | TRBV7-6 | TGTGCCAGCAGCTTAGAAGGGCGAGGGATACCCTCAATGAACACTGAAGCTTTCTTT | CASSLEGRGIPSMNTEAFF
. | TRBD2 | TRBJ2-7 | TRBV9 | TGTGCCAGCAGCCCGGGACTAGGCATGAGTTACGAGCAGTACTTC | CASSPGLGMSYEQYF
. | . | TRBJ1-1 | TRBV19 | TGTGCCAGTAGTAACCCCCAAGTCTTCCCAGCTTTCTTT | CASSNPQVFPAFF
. | TRBD1 | TRBJ2-5 | TRBV11-2 | TGTGCCAGCAGCCGATCCGGGACAGGGTTGGGGGAGACCCAGTACTTC | CASSRSGTGLGETQYF
. | . | TRBJ1-2 | TRBV28 | TGTGCCAGCAGTTTAGGGCAGGGTGGCGGCTACACCTTC | CASSLGQGGGYTF
. | TRBD1 | TRBJ1-5 | TRBV5-6 | TGTGCCAGCAGCCCAGGGGGGGGGCGGCAGCCCCAGCATTTT | CASSPGGGRQPQHF